Presented here are 30 T cell receptor beta chains from one specimen sequenced in a study of multiple sclerosis patients with progressive multifocal leukoencephalopathy. Libraries were prepared by immunoSEQ multiplex PCR; TCRdb keeps only in-frame clonotypes and omits some of them. The sample yields about 31,000 clones, roughly 86% seen once. The time point was: time of PML onset. Material: PBMCs, obtained from a patient treated with natalizumab. Every receptor here comes from a woman aged 40 to 55 with progressive multifocal leukoencephalopathy.

This clone has a handful of counts. This chain connects TRBV7-9 to TRBJ1-5; D unclear. Germline assignment: CDR1 SEHNR and CDR2 FQNEAQ (reference sequence). This CDR3 contains 13 residues. V was pared by 1 base and J by 7 bases, with 8 bases between. The CDR3 reads CASSLGGRQPQHF. The CDR3 nucleotides read TGTGCCAGCAGCTTAGGTGGCCGGCAGCCCCAGCATTTT.

The chain couples TRBV7-8 to TRBJ2-7; TRBD2 matches at 12 bases. Germline CDR1 is SGHVS and CDR2 is FQNEAQ. This CDR3 region has 14 residues. Trimming cost V 2 bases and J 7 bases; bases outside gene matches: 3. This CDR3 is CASSLLAGGLEQYF. The CDR3 region has the DNA TGTGCCAGCAGCTTACTAGCGGGGGGGCTTGAGCAGTACTTC.

This chain uses TRBV7-9 with TRBJ1-4; D gene unclear. The CDR3 consists of 13 residues. Germline V CDR1 and CDR2: SEHNR, FQNEAQ (reference sequence). Between the trimmed V and J ends, which lost 5 bases and 8 bases, there was a span of 12 bases. As DNA, the CDR3 is TGTGCCAGCAGCCGGGGTGAAGGGGAAAAACTGTTTTTT. This sequence encodes CASSRGEGEKLFF.

The chain recombines TRBV29-1 with TRBJ2-7; D is unresolved. There are 13 residues in the CDR3. CDR1 and CDR2 from the germline V gene are SQVTM and ANQGSEA. Trimming took 2 bases from V and 1 from J, leaving 9 bases between them. The CDR3 region is CSVETARSYEQYF. CDR3 in DNA: TGCAGCGTTGAAACCGCCCGGTCCTACGAGCAGTACTTC.

The genes are TRBV4-3 and TRBJ2-3, with 9 bases matching TRBD2. CDR3 length: 15 amino acids. The trim removed 1 base at V and 5 bases at J, leaving 4 bases unmatched. Germline V gene data show CDR1 as LGHNA and CDR2 as YSLEER. The chain's CDR3 is CASSQALAGRDTQYF. As DNA, the CDR3 is TGCGCCAGCAGCCAAGCGCTAGCGGGGAGAGATACGCAGTATTTT.

This clone was counted a few times. V is TRBV4-3 and J is TRBJ2-7; TRBD1 might be the D (6 bases). The CDR3 covers 13 residues. Germline V gives CDR1 LGHNA, CDR2 YSLEER. Trimming pared 4 bases from V and 0 bases from J, leaving 7 bases between. This CDR3 reads CASSPGVSYEQYF. For the CDR3, the DNA is TGCGCCAGCAGCCCAGGGGTCTCCTACGAGCAGTACTTC.

The chain uses TRBV7-9 and TRBJ1-5; TRBD1 matches at 9 bases. CDR1 is SEHNR and CDR2 is FQNEAQ in the germline V gene (reference sequence). The CDR3 consists of 16 residues. The ends lost 2 bases at V and 7 bases at J; junction bases unmatched: 9. CDR3 coding DNA: TGTGCCAGCAGCTTAACCTACAGGGGGCTTGAACAGCCCCAGCATTTT. Translation: CASSLTYRGLEQPQHF.

This clone was seen a handful of times. The chain recombines TRBV7-9 with TRBJ1-1, with D possibly being TRBD1 (5 bases). The CDR3 contains 14 residues. Germline V gene lookup returns CDR1 SEHNR and CDR2 FQNEAQ (reference sequence). V lost 5 bases to trimming and J lost 5 bases, with 15 bases between them. The CDR3 reads CASSPVTENTEAFF. For the CDR3, the DNA is TGTGCCAGCAGCCCCGTGACAGAGAATACTGAAGCTTTCTTT.

V usage is TRBV7-9 and J usage is TRBJ2-5, with D perhaps matching TRBD1 (6 bases). The CDR3 loop spans 14 amino acids. CDR1 is SEHNR, CDR2 FQNEAQ, per germline (reference sequence). Trimming left V 4 bases short and J 1 base short, with 10 bases between. CDR3 region: CASSSDRLQETQYF. CDR3 nucleotides: TGTGCCAGCAGCTCTGACAGGCTCCAAGAGACCCAGTACTTC.

The chain recombines TRBV19 with TRBJ2-3; maybe TRBD1 (6 bases). This CDR3 is built from 16 residues. The V gene's germline CDR1 is LNHDA and CDR2 SQIVND (reference sequence). The V end lost 6 bases, the J end lost 1 base, and 17 bases lay between the germline ends. The CDR3 coding sequence is TGTGCCAGTAGCAACCGACAGGTTAGCGGCACAGATACGCAGTATTTT. Encoded protein: CASSNRQVSGTDTQYF.

V gene TRBV9 combines with J gene TRBJ1-1, with D possibly TRBD1 on 6 matching bases. This CDR3 region has 12 residues. Germline V gene data show CDR1 as SGDLS and CDR2 as YYNGEE. V was pared by 5 bases and J by 6 bases, with 11 bases between. CDR3: CASSGTSPEAFF. The CDR3 DNA follows: TGTGCCAGCAGTGGGACAAGTCCTGAAGCTTTCTTT.

The chain recombines TRBV19 with TRBJ1-6; TRBD1 matches at 7 bases. Trimming removed 5 bases from V and 2 bases from J; junction bases left unmatched: 3. Germline-derived CDR1 and CDR2 are LNHDA and SQIVND (reference sequence). The CDR3 covers 15 residues. The CDR3 DNA reads as TGTGCCAGTAGTCCAGGACAGGCCTATAATTCACCCCTCCACTTT. It yields the protein CASSPGQAYNSPLHF.

The rearrangement joins TRBV14 to TRBJ1-1, with unresolved D. The CDR3 is made up of 14 amino acids. CDR1 is SGHDN and CDR2 is FVKESK in the germline V gene. Trimming took off 2 bases at V and 1 base at J, with 8 bases between the two ends. DNA for the CDR3: TGTGCCAGCAGCCAAAACAGTCCGAACACTGAAGCTTTCTTT. As protein: CASSQNSPNTEAFF.

J is TRBJ1-1 and V is TRBV5-1; D is unresolved. The length of the CDR3 is 14 residues. CDR1 SGHRS and CDR2 YFSETQ come from the germline V gene. Trimming removed 4 bases at V and 3 bases at J, with 13 bases between. Written as DNA, the CDR3 is TGCGCCAGCAGCCTAGAGTATTCTCACACTGAAGCTTTCTTT. Translating gives CASSLEYSHTEAFF.

The gene calls are TRBV19 and TRBJ1-4; 8 bases agree with TRBD1. This CDR3 contains 13 residues. J was trimmed by 8 bases and V by 8 bases; bases with no gene match: 7. Per the germline V gene, CDR1 is LNHDA and CDR2 is SQIVND (reference sequence). The CDR3 sequence is CASGTTGGEKLFF. The CDR3 DNA reads as TGTGCCAGTGGGACCACAGGGGGGGAAAAACTGTTTTTT. The entire variable domain, with the rest obtained from reference TRBV19 and TRBJ1-4, is as follows: DGGITQSPKYLFRKEGQNVTLSCEQNLNHDAMYWYRQDPGQGLRLIYYSQIVNDFQKGDIAEGYSVSREKKESFPLTVTSAQKNPTAFYLCASGTTGGEKLFFGSGTQLSVL.

The chain has TRBV19 and TRBJ2-7, with 8 positions matching TRBD1. The trim removed 2 bases at V and 4 bases at J, leaving 4 bases unmatched. CDR3 size: 14 residues. Per germline, CDR1 LNHDA and CDR2 SQIVND (reference sequence). CDR3 bases: TGTGCCAGTAGTATACCAGGGGGCGGTTACGAGCAGTACTTC. It is translated as CASSIPGGGYEQYF. Using reference TRBV19 and TRBJ2-7 for the parts outside the CDR3, the full variable domain is DGGITQSPKYLFRKEGQNVTLSCEQNLNHDAMYWYRQDPGQGLRLIYYSQIVNDFQKGDIAEGYSVSREKKESFPLTVTSAQKNPTAFYLCASSIPGGGYEQYFGPGTRLTVT.

CDR3 amino acids: CAWRVQGENIQYF. In DNA form, the CDR3 reads TGTGCCTGGAGGGTACAGGGTGAGAACATTCAGTACTTC. The genes are TRBV30 and TRBJ2-4; maybe TRBD1 (6 bases). This CDR3 spans 13 amino acids. The ends were cut back, 3 bases at V and 7 bases at J, with 13 bases in the middle. Germline V gives CDR1 GTSNPN, CDR2 SVGIG (reference sequence).

This rearrangement joins TRBV18 to TRBJ1-2, with 10 bases fitting TRBD1. Germline V gene data show CDR1 as KGHSH and CDR2 as LQKENI. Germline trimming cut 3 bases from V and 7 bases from J; bases unmatched to any gene: 5. There are 14 residues in the CDR3. CDR3 in DNA: TGTGCCAGCTCACCTTCAGACAGGGGGCTTGGCTACACCTTC. It encodes CASSPSDRGLGYTF.

The V call is TRBV6-5, the J call TRBJ2-2, with TRBD1 matching over 7 bases. This CDR3 region has 15 residues. V shed 4 bases and J 6 bases; nucleotides not matched to a gene: 8. CDR1 and CDR2 from the germline V gene are MNHEY and SVGAGI. DNA of the CDR3: TGTGCCAGCAGTTCGCACAGGGGTACGGCCGGGGAGCTGTTTTTT. This encodes CASSSHRGTAGELFF.

The chain couples TRBV30 to TRBJ2-1, with TRBD1 matching 12 bases. With V trimmed by 2 bases and J by 9 bases, 8 bases remained unmatched. This CDR3 region has 15 residues. Germline V lookup: CDR1 GTSNPN, CDR2 SVGIG (reference sequence). This CDR3 reads CAWSLTGTGGFEQFF. CDR3 nucleotide sequence: TGTGCCTGGAGTCTAACCGGGACAGGGGGCTTTGAGCAGTTCTTC. Drawing the rest from reference TRBV30 and TRBJ2-1, the complete variable domain is SQTIHQWPATLVQPVGSPLSLECTVEGTSNPNLYWYRQAAGRGLQLLFYSVGIGQISSEVPQNLSASRPQDRQFILSSKKLLLSDSGFYLCAWSLTGTGGFEQFFGPGTRLTVL.

Here the CDR3 DNA reads TGTGCCAGCAGTGAAGATGGGAGACAGGGGCCCACCTTC. Translated, it gives CASSEDGRQGPTF. The chain employs TRBV6-1 and TRBJ1-2, with TRBD1 identical over 8 bases. CDR1 is MNHNS, CDR2 SASEGT, per germline. V shed 1 base, J shed 13 bases, and the junction held 8 bases outside the gene matches. The CDR3 contains 13 residues.

This clone was detected only a few times. The V and J genes are TRBV4-2 and TRBJ1-2; TRBD1 matches at 9 bases. V lost 1 base to trimming and J lost 7 bases; unmatched junction nucleotides: 4. Germline CDR1 LGHNA, CDR2 YNFKEQ. The CDR3 is 14 amino acids. The CDR3 loop is CASSQAGTGSGYTF. The CDR3 nucleotides are TGTGCCAGCAGCCAAGCCGGGACAGGGTCTGGCTACACCTTC.

The rearrangement joins TRBV7-8 to TRBJ2-7; maybe TRBD2 (5 bases). Germline-derived CDR1 and CDR2 are SGHVS and FQNEAQ. V shed 1 base and J shed 1 base, with 5 bases lying between them. This CDR3 has 13 amino acids. CDR3 sequence (DNA): TGTGCCAGCAGCTTAGGGAGGTCCTACGAGCAGTACTTC. Translation: CASSLGRSYEQYF.

In regard to this clone: The junction departs from the called germline gene at one end, perhaps through a read error. The chain is built from TRBV5-4 and TRBJ1-3, with TRBD1 as a possible D gene (6 bases). Looked up from germline, CDR1 is SGHNT and CDR2 is YYREEE (reference sequence). This CDR3 has 17 amino acids. The CDR3 spells CASSHITGTMAGNTIYF. The CDR3 nucleotides are TGCGCCAGCAGCCATATAACTGGGACAATGGCTGGAAACACCATATATTTT. Together with reference TRBV5-4 and TRBJ1-3, the CDR3 gives the full variable domain: ETGVTQSPTHLIKTRGQQVTLRCSSQSGHNTVSWYQQALGQGPQFIFQYYREEENGRGNFPPRFSGLQFPNYSSELNVNALELDDSALYLCASSHITGTMAGNTIYFGEGSWLTVV.

In its sample, this clone was seen a few times. This chain uses TRBV10-2 with TRBJ1-3; D might be TRBD1 (5 bases). The germline V gene has CDR1 WSHSY and CDR2 SAAADI. The CDR3 consists of 13 residues. V gave up 8 bases and J gave up 4 bases, with 12 bases separating them. The CDR3 reads CASGKGEGNTIYF. In nucleotides, the CDR3 is TGCGCCAGCGGAAAAGGGGAAGGAAACACCATATATTTT.

V and J are TRBV10-1 and TRBJ1-2; possible D gene TRBD1, 5 bases. V lost 5 bases to trimming and J lost 3 bases, with 16 bases between them. Germline V gene lookup returns CDR1 WNHNN and CDR2 SYGVQD (reference sequence). This CDR3 region has 15 residues. CDR3 protein: CASSSPGRPDYGYTF. CDR3 sequence (DNA): TGCGCCAGCAGTTCACCGGGACGGCCCGACTATGGCTACACCTTC.

Here the CDR3 DNA reads TGCGCCAGCAGTCCGGGCGGGCCTGGCTCCTACAATGAGCAGTTCTTC. Amino acids: CASSPGGPGSYNEQFF. V gene TRBV10-2 combines with J gene TRBJ2-1; TRBD2 might be the D (5 bases). CDR1 is WSHSY, CDR2 SAAADI, per germline. V was cut by 5 bases and J by 0 bases, with 14 bases left in between. This CDR3 region has 16 residues.

This chain joins TRBV6-1 and TRBJ2-5; no clear D gene. Gene TRBJ2-7 matches the end of the DNA better, so the J call may be wrong. Germline loops: CDR1 MNHNS, CDR2 SASEGT. The CDR3 covers 13 residues. CDR3 sequence (DNA): TGTGCCAGCAGTGAAACGAGAGGCCACGAGCAGTACTTC. This encodes CASSETRGHEQYF.

This clone was seen once. The chain's CDR3 is CASSLRGQGDTQYF. CDR3 sequence (DNA): TGTGCCAGCAGCTTGAGGGGGCAAGGAGATACGCAGTATTTT. This chain uses TRBV7-7 with TRBJ2-3, with 7 bases identical to TRBD1. The CDR3 has 14 residues. Germline lookup yields CDR1 SSHAT and CDR2 FNYEAQ (reference sequence). V dropped 3 bases and J dropped 5; count of bases not matched to a gene: 5.

The chain couples TRBV10-2 to TRBJ1-5; no clear D. The germline gives CDR1 WSHSY, CDR2 SAAADI. Trimming left V 7 bases short and J 0 bases short, with 13 bases between. The CDR3 loop spans 15 amino acids. This chain's CDR3 is CASTSTGNSNQPQHF. The CDR3 bases are TGCGCCAGCACCTCGACCGGGAATAGCAATCAGCCCCAGCATTTT.